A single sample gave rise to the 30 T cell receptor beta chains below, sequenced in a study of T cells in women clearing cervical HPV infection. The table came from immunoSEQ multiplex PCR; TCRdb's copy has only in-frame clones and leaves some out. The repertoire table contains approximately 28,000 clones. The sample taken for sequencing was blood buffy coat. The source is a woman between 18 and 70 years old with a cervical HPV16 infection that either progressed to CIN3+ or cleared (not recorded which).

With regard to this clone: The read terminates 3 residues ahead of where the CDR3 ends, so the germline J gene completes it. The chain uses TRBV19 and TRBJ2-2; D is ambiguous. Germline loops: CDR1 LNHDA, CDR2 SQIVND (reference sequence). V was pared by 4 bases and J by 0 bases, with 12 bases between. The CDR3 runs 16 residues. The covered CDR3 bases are TGTGCCAGTAGTAGCGGCCCATCCGCGAACACCGGGGAG. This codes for CASSSGPSANTGE. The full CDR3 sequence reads CASSSGPSANTGELFF.

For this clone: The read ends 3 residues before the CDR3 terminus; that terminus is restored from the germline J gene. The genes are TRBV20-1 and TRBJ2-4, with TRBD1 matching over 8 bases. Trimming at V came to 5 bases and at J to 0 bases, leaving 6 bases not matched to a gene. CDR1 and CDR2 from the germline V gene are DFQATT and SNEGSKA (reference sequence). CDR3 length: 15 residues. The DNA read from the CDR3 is TGCAGTGCTCTCCACGGACAGGGAGCCAAAAACATT. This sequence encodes CSALHGQGAKNI. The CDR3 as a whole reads CSALHGQGAKNIQYF.

The CDR3 region is CATYRYGYTF. Incomplete CDR3 DNA: TGTGCCACCTACAGGTACGGC. This chain links TRBV28 with TRBJ1-2; maybe TRBD1 (5 bases). Read coverage stops 3 residues before the CDR3 terminus; the germline J gene supplies the remainder. The length of the CDR3 is 10 residues. The germline CDR1 and CDR2 sequences are MDHEN and SYDVKM.

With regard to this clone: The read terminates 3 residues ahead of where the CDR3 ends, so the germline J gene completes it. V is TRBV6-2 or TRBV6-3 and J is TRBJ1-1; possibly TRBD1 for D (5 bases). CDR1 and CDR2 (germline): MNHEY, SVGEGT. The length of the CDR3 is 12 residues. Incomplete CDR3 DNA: TGTGCCAGCGGTGGGGCCGGAGGTTTG. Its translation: CASGGAGGL. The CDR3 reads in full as CASGGAGGLAFF.

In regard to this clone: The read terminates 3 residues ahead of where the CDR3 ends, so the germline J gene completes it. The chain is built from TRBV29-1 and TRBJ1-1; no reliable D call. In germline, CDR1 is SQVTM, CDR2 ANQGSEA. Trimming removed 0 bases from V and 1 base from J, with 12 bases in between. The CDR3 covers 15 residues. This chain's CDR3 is CSVEDEGGRNTEAFF. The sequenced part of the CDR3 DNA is TGCAGCGTTGAAGATGAGGGTGGCAGGAACACTGAA.

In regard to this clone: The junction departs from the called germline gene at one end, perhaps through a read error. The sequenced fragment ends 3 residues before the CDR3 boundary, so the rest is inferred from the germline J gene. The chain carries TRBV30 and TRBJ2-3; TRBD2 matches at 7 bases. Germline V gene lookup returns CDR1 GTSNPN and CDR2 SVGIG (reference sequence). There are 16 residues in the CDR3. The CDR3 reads CAGSRTWRDYTDTQYF. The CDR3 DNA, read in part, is TGTGCCGGGAGCCGAACCTGGCGGGACTACACAGATACG.

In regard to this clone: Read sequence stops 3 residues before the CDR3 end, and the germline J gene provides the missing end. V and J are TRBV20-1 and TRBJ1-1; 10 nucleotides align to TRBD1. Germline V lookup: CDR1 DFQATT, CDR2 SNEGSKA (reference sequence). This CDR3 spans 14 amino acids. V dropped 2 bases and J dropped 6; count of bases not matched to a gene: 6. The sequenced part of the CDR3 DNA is TGCAGTGCTAGATCGGACAGGGGGTTGGCTGAA. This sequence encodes CSARSDRGLAE. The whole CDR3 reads CSARSDRGLAEAFF.

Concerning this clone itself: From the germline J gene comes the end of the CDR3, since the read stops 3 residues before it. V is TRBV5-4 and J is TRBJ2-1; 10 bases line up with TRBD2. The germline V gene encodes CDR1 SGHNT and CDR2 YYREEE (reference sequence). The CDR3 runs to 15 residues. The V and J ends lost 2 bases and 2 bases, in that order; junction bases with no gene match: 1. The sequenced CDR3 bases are TGTGCCAGCAGCTTAAGCGGGGGGGCCTACAATGAG. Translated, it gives CASSLSGGAYNE. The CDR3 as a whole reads CASSLSGGAYNEQFF.

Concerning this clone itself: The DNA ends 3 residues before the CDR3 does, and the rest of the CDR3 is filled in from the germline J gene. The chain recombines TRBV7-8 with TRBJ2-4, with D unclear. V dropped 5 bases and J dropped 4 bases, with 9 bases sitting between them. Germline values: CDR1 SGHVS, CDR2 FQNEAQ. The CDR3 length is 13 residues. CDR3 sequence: CASSVNKKNIQYF. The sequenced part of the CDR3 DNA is TGTGCCAGCAGCGTAAACAAGAAAAACATT.

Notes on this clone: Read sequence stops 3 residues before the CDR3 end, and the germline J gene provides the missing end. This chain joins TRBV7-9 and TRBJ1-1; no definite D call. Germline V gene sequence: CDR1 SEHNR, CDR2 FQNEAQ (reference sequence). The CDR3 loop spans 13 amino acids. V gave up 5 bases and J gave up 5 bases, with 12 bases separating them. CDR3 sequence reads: CASSPPVLTEAFF. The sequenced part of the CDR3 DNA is TGTGCCAGCAGCCCCCCGGTACTAACTGAA.

The sequenced part of the CDR3 DNA is TGTGCCAGCAGCTTAGACAGGGCTGGGGCCAACGTC. Protein: CASSLDRAGANV. The complete CDR3 sequence is CASSLDRAGANVLTF. The chain is built from TRBV11-2 and TRBJ2-6, with TRBD1 as a possible D gene (5 bases). From the germline J gene comes the end of the CDR3, since the read stops 3 residues before it. The CDR3 consists of 15 residues. The germline V gene encodes CDR1 SGHAT and CDR2 FQNNGV. With 0 bases removed from V and 2 bases from J, the gap between germline ends came to 5 bases.

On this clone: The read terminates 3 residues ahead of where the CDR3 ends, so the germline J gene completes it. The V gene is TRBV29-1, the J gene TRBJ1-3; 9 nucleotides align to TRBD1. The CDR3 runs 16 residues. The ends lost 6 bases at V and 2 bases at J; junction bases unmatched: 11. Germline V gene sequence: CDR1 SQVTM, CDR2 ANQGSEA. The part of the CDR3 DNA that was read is TGCAGCGTGAAGGACAGGGGAAAAAAAGCTGGAAACACC. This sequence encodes CSVKDRGKKAGNT. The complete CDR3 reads CSVKDRGKKAGNTIYF. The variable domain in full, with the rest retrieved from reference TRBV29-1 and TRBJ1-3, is SAVISQKPSRDICQRGTSLTIQCQVDSQVTMMFWYRQQPGQSLTLIATANQGSEATYESGFVIDKFPISRPNLTFSTLTVSNMSPEDSSIYLCSVKDRGKKAGNTIYFGEGSWLTVV.

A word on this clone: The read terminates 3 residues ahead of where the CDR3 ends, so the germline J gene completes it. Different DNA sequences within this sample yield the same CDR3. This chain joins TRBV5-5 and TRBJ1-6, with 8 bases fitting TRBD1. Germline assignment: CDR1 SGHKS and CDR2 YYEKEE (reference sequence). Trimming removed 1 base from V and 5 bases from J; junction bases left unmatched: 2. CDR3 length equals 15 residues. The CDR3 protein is CASSLKQGDNSPLHF. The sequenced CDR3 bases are TGTGCCAGCAGCTTGAAACAGGGGGATAATTCACCC. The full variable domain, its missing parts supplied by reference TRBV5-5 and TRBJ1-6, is DAGVTQSPTHLIKTRGQQVTLRCSPISGHKSVSWYQQVLGQGPQFIFQYYEKEERGRGNFPDRFSARQFPNYSSELNVNALLLGDSALYLCASSLKQGDNSPLHFGNGTRLTVT.

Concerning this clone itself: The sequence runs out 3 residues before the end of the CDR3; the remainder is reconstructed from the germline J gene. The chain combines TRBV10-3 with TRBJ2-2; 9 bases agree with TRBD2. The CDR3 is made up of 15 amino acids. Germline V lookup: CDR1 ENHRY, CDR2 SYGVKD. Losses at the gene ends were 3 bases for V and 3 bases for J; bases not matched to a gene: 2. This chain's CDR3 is CAISDAGGYTGELFF. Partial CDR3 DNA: TGTGCCATCAGTGACGCGGGGGGGTACACCGGGGAG.

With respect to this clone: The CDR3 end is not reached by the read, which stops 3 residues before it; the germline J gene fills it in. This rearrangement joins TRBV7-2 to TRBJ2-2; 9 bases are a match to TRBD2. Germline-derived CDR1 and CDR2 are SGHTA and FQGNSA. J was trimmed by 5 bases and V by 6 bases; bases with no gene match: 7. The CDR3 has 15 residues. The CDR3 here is CASRFRAGGTGELFF. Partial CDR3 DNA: TGTGCCAGCAGATTTCGGGCGGGGGGGACCGGGGAG.

CDR3 bases read: TGTGCCTGGAGTTCATCAGTATCGAAAGGC. Translating gives CAWSSSVSKG. The whole CDR3 protein reads CAWSSSVSKGYTF. J is TRBJ1-2 and V is TRBV30, with unresolved D. Read coverage stops 3 residues before the CDR3 terminus; the germline J gene supplies the remainder. Germline CDR1 GTSNPN, CDR2 SVGIG (reference sequence). This CDR3 region has 13 residues.

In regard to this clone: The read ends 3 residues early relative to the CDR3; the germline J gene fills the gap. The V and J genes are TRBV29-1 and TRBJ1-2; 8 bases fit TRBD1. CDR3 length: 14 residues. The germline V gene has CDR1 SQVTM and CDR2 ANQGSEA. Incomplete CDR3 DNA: TGCAGCGTTGAAAATTACAGGGGGTATAGGGGC. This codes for CSVENYRGYRG. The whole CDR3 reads CSVENYRGYRGYTF.

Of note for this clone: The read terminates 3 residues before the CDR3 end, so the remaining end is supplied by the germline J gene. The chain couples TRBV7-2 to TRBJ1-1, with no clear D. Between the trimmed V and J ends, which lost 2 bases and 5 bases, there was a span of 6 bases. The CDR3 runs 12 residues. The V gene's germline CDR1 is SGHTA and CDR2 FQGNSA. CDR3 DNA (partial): TGTGCCAGCAGCTTATTTTCTACTGAA. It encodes CASSLFSTE. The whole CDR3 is CASSLFSTEAFF.

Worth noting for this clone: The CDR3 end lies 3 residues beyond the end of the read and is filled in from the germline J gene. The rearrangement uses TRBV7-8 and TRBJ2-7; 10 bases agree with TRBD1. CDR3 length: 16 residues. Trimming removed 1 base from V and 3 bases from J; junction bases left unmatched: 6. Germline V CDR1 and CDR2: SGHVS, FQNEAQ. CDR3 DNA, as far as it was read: TGTGCCAGCAGCTTAGGGGGACAGGGGATAAACTACGAG. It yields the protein CASSLGGQGINYE. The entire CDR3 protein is CASSLGGQGINYEQYF.

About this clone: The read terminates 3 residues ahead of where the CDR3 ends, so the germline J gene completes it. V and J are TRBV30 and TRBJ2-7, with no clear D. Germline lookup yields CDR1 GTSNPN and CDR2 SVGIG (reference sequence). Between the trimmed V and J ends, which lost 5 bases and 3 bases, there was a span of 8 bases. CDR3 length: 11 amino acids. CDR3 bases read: TGTGCCTGGCAGACATACTACGAG. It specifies CAWQTYYE. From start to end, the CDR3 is CAWQTYYEQYF.

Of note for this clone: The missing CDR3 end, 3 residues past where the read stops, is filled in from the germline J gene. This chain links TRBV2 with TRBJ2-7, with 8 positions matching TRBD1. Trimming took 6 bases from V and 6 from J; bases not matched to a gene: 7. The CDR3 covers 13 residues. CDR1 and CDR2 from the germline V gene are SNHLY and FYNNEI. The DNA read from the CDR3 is TGTGCCAGCAGGGCACAGGGGGTACCCGAG. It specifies CASRAQGVPE. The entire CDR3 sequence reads CASRAQGVPEQYF.

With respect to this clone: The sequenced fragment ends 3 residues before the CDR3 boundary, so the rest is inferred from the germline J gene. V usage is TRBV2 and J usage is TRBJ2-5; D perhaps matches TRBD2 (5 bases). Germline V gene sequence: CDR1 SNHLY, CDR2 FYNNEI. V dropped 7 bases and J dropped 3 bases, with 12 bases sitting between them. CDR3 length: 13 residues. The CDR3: CASNKRVEETQYF. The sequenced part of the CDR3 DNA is TGTGCCAGCAACAAGAGGGTGGAAGAGACC.

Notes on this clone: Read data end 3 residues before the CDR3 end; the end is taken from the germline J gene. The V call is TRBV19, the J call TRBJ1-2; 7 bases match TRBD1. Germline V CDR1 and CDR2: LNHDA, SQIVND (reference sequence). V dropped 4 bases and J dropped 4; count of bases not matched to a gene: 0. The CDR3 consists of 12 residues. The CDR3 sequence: CASSRQGYGYTF. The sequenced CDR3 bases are TGTGCCAGTAGTAGACAGGGCTATGGC.

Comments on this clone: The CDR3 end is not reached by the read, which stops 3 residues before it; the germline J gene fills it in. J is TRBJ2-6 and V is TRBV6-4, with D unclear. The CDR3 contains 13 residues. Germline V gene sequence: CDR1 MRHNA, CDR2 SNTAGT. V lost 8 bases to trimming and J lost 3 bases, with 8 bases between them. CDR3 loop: CASCGGGANVLTF. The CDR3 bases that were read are TGTGCCAGCTGTGGCGGTGGGGCCAACGTC.

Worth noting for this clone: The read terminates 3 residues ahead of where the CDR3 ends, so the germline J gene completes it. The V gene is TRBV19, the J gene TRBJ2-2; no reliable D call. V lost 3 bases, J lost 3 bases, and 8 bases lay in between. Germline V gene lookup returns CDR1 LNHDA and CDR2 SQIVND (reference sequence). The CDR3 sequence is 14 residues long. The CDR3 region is CASSIRRDTGELFF. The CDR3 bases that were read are TGTGCCAGTAGTATCAGAAGGGACACCGGGGAG.

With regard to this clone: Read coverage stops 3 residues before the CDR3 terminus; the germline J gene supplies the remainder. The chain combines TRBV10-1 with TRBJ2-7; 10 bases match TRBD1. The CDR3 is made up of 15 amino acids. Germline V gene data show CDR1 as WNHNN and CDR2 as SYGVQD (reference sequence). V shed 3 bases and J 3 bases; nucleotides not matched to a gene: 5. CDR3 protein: CASSDPGQGNYEQYF. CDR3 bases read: TGCGCCAGCAGTGACCCGGGACAGGGGAACTACGAG.

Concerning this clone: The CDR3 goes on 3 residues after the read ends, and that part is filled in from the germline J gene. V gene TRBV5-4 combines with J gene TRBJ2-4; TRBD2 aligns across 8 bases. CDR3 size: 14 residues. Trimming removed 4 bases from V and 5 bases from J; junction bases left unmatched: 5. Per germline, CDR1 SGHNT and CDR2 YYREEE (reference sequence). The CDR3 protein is CASSLGTRQNIQYF. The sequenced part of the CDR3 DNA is TGTGCCAGCAGCCTAGGGACTAGACAAAACATT.

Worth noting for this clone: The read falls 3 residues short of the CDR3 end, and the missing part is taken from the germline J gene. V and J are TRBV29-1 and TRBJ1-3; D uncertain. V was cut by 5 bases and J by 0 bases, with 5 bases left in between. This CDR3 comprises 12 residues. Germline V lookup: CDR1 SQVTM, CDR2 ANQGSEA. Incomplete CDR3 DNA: TGCAGCGTTTCAAACTCTGGAAACACC. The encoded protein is CSVSNSGNT. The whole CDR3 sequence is CSVSNSGNTIYF.

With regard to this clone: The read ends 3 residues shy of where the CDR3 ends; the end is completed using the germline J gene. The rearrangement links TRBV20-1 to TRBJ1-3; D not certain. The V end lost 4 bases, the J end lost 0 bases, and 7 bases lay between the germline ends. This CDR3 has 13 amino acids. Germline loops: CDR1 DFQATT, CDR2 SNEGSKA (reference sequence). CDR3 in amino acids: CSAIQSSGNTIYF. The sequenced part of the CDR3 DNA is TGCAGTGCTATACAAAGCTCTGGAAACACC.

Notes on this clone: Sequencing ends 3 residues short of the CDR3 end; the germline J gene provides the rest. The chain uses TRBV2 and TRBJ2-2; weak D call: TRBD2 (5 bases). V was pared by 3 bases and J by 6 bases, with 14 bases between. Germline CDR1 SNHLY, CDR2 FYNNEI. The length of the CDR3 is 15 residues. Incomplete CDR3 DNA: TGTGCCAGCAGTGATGGTCTAGCCCAGGCCGGGGAG. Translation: CASSDGLAQAGE. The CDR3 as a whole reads CASSDGLAQAGELFF.